These T cell receptor beta chains were read from a single sample in a study of cytomegalovirus exposure and HLA in healthy donors. Profiling relied on immunoSEQ multiplex PCR, and the TCRdb table lists in-frame clones only, not all of them. The sample shows 100,000 to 150,000 clones, 80% to 85% of them seen only once. Sequencing input: PBMCs. Receptors were obtained from a man between 18 and 35 years old in good health and CMV-seronegative. The CDR3 runs from the conserved cysteine through the conserved F or W.

V | CDR3
TRBV19 | CASIRTSGGASEQFF
TRBV4-3 | CASSPQGTGEQFF
TRBV4-1 | CASSQGGRLGYTF
TRBV4-3 | CASSQDVDIAPQHF
TRBV30 | CAWSVWRGVLPSEQYF
TRBV9 | CASGLSREGYTF
TRBV6-5 | CASYPQGPGHTIYF
TRBV19 | CASSQTTGRTEAFF
TRBV2 | CASRADPDTPRQNEKLFF
TRBV7-3 | CASSLKRGENTEAFF
TRBV11-2 | CASSFGRHIEAFF
TRBV30 | CASRSGWTSSGANVLTF
TRBV28 | CASSTGQGNQPQHF
TRBV6-5 | CASSYSTGPTNEKLFF
TRBV9 | CASSVGGRSSGANVLTF
TRBV30 | CAWKRQGGGNTIYF
TRBV19 | CASSILAGDTQYF
TRBV4-2 | CASSQDPTGGINQPQHF
TRBV2 | CASKIQGGPTFEQYF
TRBV9 | CASSGRTGGFGYTF
TRBV19 | CASTYSRTGTYNSPLHF
TRBV19 | CASSSLENYGYTF
TRBV20-1 | CSARYGQPQHF
TRBV5-1 | CASSNLQGTEAFF
TRBV7-6 | CASSLDRGPYEQYF
TRBV30 | CAWTTGGNQPQHF
TRBV27 | CASSLTGTSNGRPQHF
TRBV5-5 | CASSLEVRDSSDQPQHF
TRBV5-1 | CASSLGQRSTEAFF
TRBV27 | CASSSTARGNTEAFF
TRBV7-9 | CASSPKRASMNTEAFF
TRBV7-2 | CASSLASGGRGANEQFF
TRBV13 | CASSGQMNTEAFF
TRBV6-4 | CASSDSSTSASDTQYF
TRBV4-3 | CASSQRFSGGAFEQFF
TRBV5-4 | CASSLVPLYEQYF
TRBV10-3 | CAASQGIYEKLFF
TRBV9 | CASSVTGDLTDTQYF